One sample yielded the 19 T cell receptor beta chains listed below, sequenced in a study of CD8 T cells in Susac syndrome. Reverse transcription of about 0.45 to 1 ug RNA was carried out with random hexamers. TCRdb reprocessed the immunoSEQ multiplex PCR reads via MiXCR and lists one record per CDR3 protein. This table has about 130,000 distinct CDR3 sequences, over 85% appearing once. Sequencing was done on a sample of CD4+ T cells from PBMCs. These receptors were collected from a human donor in good health.

The table lists this clonotype with a few counts. V gene TRBV6-1 combines with J gene TRBJ2-7; D not certain. The CDR3 contains 13 residues. CDR1 is MNHNS and CDR2 is SASEGT in the germline V gene. V dropped 4 bases and J dropped 3 bases, with 10 bases sitting between them. The CDR3 reads CASSVLVDYEQYF. The DNA for the CDR3 is TGTGCCAGCAGTGTCCTCGTTGACTACGAGCAGTACTTC.

The gene calls are TRBV6-1 and TRBJ2-1; maybe TRBD2 (6 bases). Germline V lookup: CDR1 MNHNS, CDR2 SASEGT. Trimming took 6 bases from V and 3 from J, leaving 18 bases between them. The CDR3 is 16 residues long. Here the CDR3 DNA reads TGTGCCAGCAGCTCACCGGTGCGGGAAGTCTACAATGAGCAGTTCTTC. Translating gives CASSSPVREVYNEQFF.

This rearrangement joins TRBV12-3 or TRBV12-4 to TRBJ1-1; 9 bases match TRBD1. Unmatched junction bases numbered 5, after V lost 0 bases and J lost 6 bases. The CDR3 loop spans 15 amino acids. CDR3 sequence (DNA): TGTGCCAGCAGTTTAGCGACGGACAGGGGATCTGAAGCTTTCTTT. Translating it yields CASSLATDRGSEAFF.

The J gene is TRBJ1-1, the V gene TRBV28, with D unresolved. Germline lookup yields CDR1 MDHEN and CDR2 SYDVKM. This CDR3 comprises 14 residues. V lost 1 base and J 4 bases, leaving 10 bases between the germline ends. CDR3 residues: CASSLFSPPTEAFF. The DNA for the CDR3 is TGTGCCAGCAGTTTATTCTCACCGCCCACTGAAGCTTTCTTT.

The chain links TRBV20-1 to TRBJ1-1; D perhaps matches TRBD1 (6 bases). V was shortened by 6 bases and J by 4 bases, with 12 bases between the two germline ends. There are 12 residues in the CDR3. The germline V gene encodes CDR1 DFQATT and CDR2 SNEGSKA (reference sequence). CDR3 residues: CSAIQGGTEAFF. Here the CDR3 DNA reads TGCAGTGCGATACAGGGAGGCACTGAAGCTTTCTTT.

This clonotype was found once. The gene calls are TRBV7-9 and TRBJ2-1; D is unresolved. The germline CDR1 and CDR2 sequences are SEHNR and FQNEAQ (reference sequence). V lost 5 bases and J lost 6, with 11 bases in between. The CDR3 is made up of 13 amino acids. Here the CDR3 DNA reads TGTGCCAGCAGCCCCCGACCAGTCAATGAGCAGTTCTTC. As protein: CASSPRPVNEQFF.

This clonotype was detected a few times. The chain combines TRBV5-1 with TRBJ2-5; D might be TRBD1 or TRBD2, each matching 5 bases. The CDR3 is 15 amino acids. Germline assignment: CDR1 SGHRS and CDR2 YFSETQ. V shed 0 bases and J shed 2 bases, with 11 bases lying between them. CDR3 DNA: TGCGCCAGCAGCTTGGCCCCGGGGCCACAAGAGACCCAGTACTTC. Protein sequence: CASSLAPGPQETQYF.

The chain combines TRBV19 with TRBJ2-2; no reliable D call. Germline loops: CDR1 LNHDA, CDR2 SQIVND (reference sequence). Between the trimmed V and J ends, which lost 5 bases and 4 bases, there was a span of 14 bases. The CDR3 runs 15 residues. The CDR3 loop is CASSLVMGSTGELFF. The DNA of the CDR3 is TGTGCCAGTAGTTTGGTTATGGGTTCCACCGGGGAGCTGTTTTTT.

The rearrangement links TRBV19 to TRBJ1-1, with D perhaps matching TRBD1 (5 bases). The germline CDR1 and CDR2 sequences are LNHDA and SQIVND (reference sequence). This CDR3 has 12 amino acids. Trimming stripped 8 bases from V and 5 bases from J, with 12 bases between. The CDR3 nucleotides are TGTGCCAGTGCGATCAGGGTAACTGAAGCTTTCTTT. It encodes CASAIRVTEAFF.

This chain uses TRBV5-1 with TRBJ2-5, with D possibly matching TRBD1 (6 bases). The germline CDR1 and CDR2 sequences are SGHRS and YFSETQ. The CDR3 extends over 16 amino acids. Trimming cost V 3 bases and J 4 bases, with 19 bases left between them. Here the CDR3 reads CASSSYTGTRGETQYF. The DNA of the CDR3 is TGCGCCAGCAGCTCCTACACCGGGACAAGAGGAGAGACCCAGTACTTC.

The V and J genes are TRBV2 and TRBJ1-5; the D is unclear. The V gene's germline CDR1 is SNHLY and CDR2 FYNNEI. The CDR3 is 12 residues long. V lost 0 bases and J lost 8, with 5 bases in between. The DNA of the CDR3 is TGTGCCAGCAGTGAAGCAGTGAAGCCCCAGCATTTT. Translation gives CASSEAVKPQHF.

This clonotype appeared once. The chain links TRBV6-5 to TRBJ2-7, with 13 positions matching TRBD2. Trimming at V came to 4 bases and at J to 3 bases, leaving 3 bases not matched to a gene. Germline V gives CDR1 MNHEY, CDR2 SVGAGI. This CDR3 has 15 residues. In DNA, the CDR3 is TGTGCCAGCAGTTTGGGGACTAGCGGGGACTACGAGCAGTACTTC. It encodes CASSLGTSGDYEQYF.

The rearrangement uses TRBV3-1 and TRBJ1-1, with D possibly being TRBD1 (6 bases). V lost 1 base, J lost 11 bases, and 17 bases lay in between. Germline CDR1 and CDR2: LGHDT and YNNKEL (reference sequence). The CDR3 covers 14 residues. The CDR3 DNA sequence: TGTGCCAGCAGCCAAGTTAATTCGGGGGCGGGGGCTTTCTTT. Protein: CASSQVNSGAGAFF.

This chain uses TRBV12-3 or TRBV12-4 with TRBJ2-3, with 8 bases aligning to TRBD2. The CDR3 contains 16 residues. V was pared by 6 bases and J by 1 base, with 9 bases of the junction left unmatched. The CDR3 loop reads CASSSLSGTGTDTQYF. The CDR3 DNA is TGTGCCAGCAGCTCTCTTAGCGGGACCGGCACAGATACGCAGTATTTT.

The table lists this clonotype with a count of one. The chain is built from TRBV19 and TRBJ2-2; D uncertain. The CDR3 sequence is 12 residues long. V was shortened by 3 bases and J by 7 bases, with 6 bases between the two germline ends. CDR1 is LNHDA and CDR2 is SQIVND in the germline V gene (reference sequence). The CDR3 nucleotides read TGTGCCAGTAGTATTACTGGCGGGGAGCTGTTTTTT. Protein: CASSITGGELFF.

The rearrangement uses TRBV20-1 and TRBJ1-5; no definite D call. Germline CDR1 and CDR2: DFQATT and SNEGSKA (reference sequence). There are 13 residues in the CDR3. V was clipped by 3 bases and J by 1 base, with 7 bases between them. This CDR3 is CSARVQSNQPQHF. The CDR3 DNA sequence: TGCAGTGCTAGGGTGCAGAGCAATCAGCCCCAGCATTTT.

J is TRBJ2-3 and V is TRBV5-1; 11 bases fit TRBD2. The V gene's germline CDR1 is SGHRS and CDR2 YFSETQ. CDR3 length: 16 amino acids. V dropped 0 bases and J dropped 0; count of bases not matched to a gene: 0. This CDR3 reads CASSLGLAGSTDTQYF. The CDR3 nucleotides read TGCGCCAGCAGCTTGGGACTAGCGGGAAGCACAGATACGCAGTATTTT.

This chain links TRBV7-2 with TRBJ2-2; D uncertain. V dropped 5 bases and J dropped 0 bases, with 16 bases sitting between them. The germline V gene encodes CDR1 SGHTA and CDR2 FQGNSA. The CDR3 loop spans 17 amino acids. In DNA form, the CDR3 reads TGTGCCAGCAGCCCTAGGTGGCAGGACCCGAACACCGGGGAGCTGTTTTTT. This codes for CASSPRWQDPNTGELFF.

This chain links TRBV18 with TRBJ1-1; D remains ambiguous. The CDR3 is made up of 13 amino acids. Germline CDR1 and CDR2: KGHSH and LQKENI. Trimming left V 2 bases short and J 3 bases short, with 7 bases between. CDR3 residues: CASSPGVYTEAFF. For the CDR3, the DNA is TGTGCCAGCTCACCAGGGGTGTACACTGAAGCTTTCTTT.